This T cell receptor (beta chain) originates from a study of shared clonotypes between healthy human individuals. Study-level information: Donors had three CD4 naive, three CD4 memory, two CD8 naive and one CD8 memory plate apiece.

CD8 cells regarded as naive lacked CD45RO, were positively chosen for CCR7, and omitted terminally differentiated effector memory CD45RA+ cells. The donors, healthy adults who were HIV-negative, had experienced no recent acute infections or vaccinations. The CDR3 is made up of 14 amino acids. Trimming left V 7 bases short and J 0 bases short, with 12 bases between. CDR1 is SGHVS, CDR2 FQNEAQ, per germline. Sequencing was at deep level. Using immunoSEQ multiplex PCR, the repertoire was profiled, and TCRdb retains in-frame clones only, with some absent. The table records about 2.2 million clones, 93% of them present only once.

The sequence was collected from a man aged 18-30 years in good health. Some clones in this sample may be carry-over from other donors' samples. The specimen was naive CD8+ T cells from PBMCs. The chain recombines TRBV7-8 with TRBJ1-1; D is unclear. CDR3 in amino acids: CASTTQRMNTEAFF. CDR3 DNA: TGTGCCAGCACAACGCAACGAATGAACACTGAAGCTTTCTTT.